A selection of T cell receptor beta chains follows, all from one sample in a study of blood T cells in healthy people across ages. TCRdb fed the 5' RACE reads into MiXCR, producing one record per CDR3 protein. Found here are 950,000 to 1,200,000 distinct CDR3 sequences, more than 30% of them singletons; the top ten hold over 10%. Sequencing was done on a sample of blood. All receptors come from a man between 18 and 35 years old in good health. CDR3s leave out the opening cysteine and the closing phenylalanine or tryptophan. Each record gives: V gene, J gene, clone size, CDR3 protein. Rows give clone size only sometimes, using once, few, many, or a class for an expanded clone.

V: TRBV2; J: TRBJ2-5; size: few; CDR3: ASRPGTLRETQY
V: TRBV4-2; J: TRBJ2-7; size: .; CDR3: ASSQGTGEDNEQY
V: TRBV5-1; J: TRBJ2-1; size: few; CDR3: ASSRDGFSNEQF
V: TRBV5-1; J: TRBJ2-7; size: few; CDR3: ASSLGGTDFRRSYNEQY
V: TRBV12-3/TRBV12-4; J: TRBJ2-4; size: .; CDR3: ASSWAIRLAKNIQY
V: TRBV12-3/TRBV12-4; J: TRBJ2-3; size: .; CDR3: ASSPYSPESTDTQY
V: TRBV7-9; J: TRBJ2-7; size: .; CDR3: ASSSPDRATYEQY
V: TRBV7-2; J: TRBJ2-7; size: .; CDR3: ASSLAGKTYEQY
V: TRBV12-3/TRBV12-4; J: TRBJ2-5; size: .; CDR3: ASSLGSVNEQY
V: TRBV28; J: TRBJ2-2; size: many; CDR3: ASSFFRTNTGELF
V: TRBV27; J: TRBJ2-3; size: few; CDR3: ASSVQGWAQY
V: TRBV20-1; J: TRBJ2-1; size: .; CDR3: SARGGLRGGFNEQF
V: TRBV6-2/TRBV6-3; J: TRBJ2-1; size: .; CDR3: ASRRGLEQF
V: TRBV20-1; J: TRBJ2-7; size: .; CDR3: SAKELAGVPYEQY
V: TRBV7-7; J: TRBJ2-3; size: .; CDR3: ASSSERADTQY
V: TRBV10-3; J: TRBJ2-1; size: few; CDR3: AISDGAPETQF
V: TRBV4-2; J: TRBJ1-2; size: few; CDR3: ASSQEAAATNYGYT
V: TRBV11-1; J: TRBJ2-1; size: few; CDR3: ASSLVAGGSNEQF
V: TRBV6-5; J: TRBJ1-2; size: .; CDR3: ASSFSQIYGYT
V: TRBV20-1; J: TRBJ1-2; size: few; CDR3: SASYRALAHYGYT
V: TRBV13; J: TRBJ2-7; size: .; CDR3: ASSSDRGLSEQY
V: TRBV14; J: TRBJ1-6; size: many; CDR3: ASSQDRGVNSPLH
V: TRBV12-3/TRBV12-4; J: TRBJ2-3; size: .; CDR3: ASNPGQRGDTQY
V: TRBV7-2; J: TRBJ2-5; size: .; CDR3: ASSLRGAAGQETQY
V: TRBV6-6; J: TRBJ1-1; size: .; CDR3: ASSYSGGVNTEAF
V: TRBV7-2; J: TRBJ2-7; size: .; CDR3: ASSLAQGVPYEQY
V: TRBV20-1; J: TRBJ1-3; size: once; CDR3: SARVSGGIGSGNTIY
V: TRBV20-1; J: TRBJ2-3; size: .; CDR3: SARDGGPSSTDTQY
V: TRBV28; J: TRBJ1-6; size: few; CDR3: ASLPGPGRNSPLH
V: TRBV20-1; J: TRBJ1-5; size: few; CDR3: SASSGTANQPQH
V: TRBV4-3; J: TRBJ1-1; size: .; CDR3: ASSQAQLNTEAF
V: TRBV5-1; J: TRBJ2-3; size: .; CDR3: ASSLVTTLDTQY
V: TRBV9; J: TRBJ2-7; size: few; CDR3: ASSVGGVASYEQY
V: TRBV29-1; J: TRBJ2-7; size: .; CDR3: SSPGRDYEQY
V: TRBV2; J: TRBJ1-5; size: .; CDR3: ASRRTRAQH
V: TRBV5-1; J: TRBJ1-1; size: .; CDR3: ASLSGGTEAF
V: TRBV3-1; J: TRBJ2-1; size: .; CDR3: ASSQGFGDTEETQF
V: TRBV28; J: TRBJ1-5; size: few; CDR3: ASSLRQGQYQPQH
V: TRBV19; J: TRBJ2-7; size: .; CDR3: ASSIGTPSSEQY
V: TRBV29-1; J: TRBJ2-3; size: .; CDR3: SVLIAGTDTQY